The rows below give T cell receptor beta chains drawn from one sample of a study of T cell responses to AZD1222 COVID-19 vaccine. Repertoires were generated with immunoSEQ multiplex PCR, while TCRdb's copy carries only in-frame clones and drops some. The repertoire holds roughly 170,000 clones, with 85% to 95% as singletons. The sequences come from peripheral blood, collected 28 days after the second AZD1222 dose. These receptors originate from an adult who received the AZD1222 COVID-19 vaccine. Both conserved end residues are part of each CDR3. The D gene is left open where the match is weak. Some rows mark clone size as missing; the rest say once, few, many or name a class of expanded clone.

cdr3_nt,cdr3_aa,d_call,v_call,clone_size,j_call
TGTGCCAGCAGTCGTATGGGAGGAAACTATGGCTACACCTTC,CASSRMGGNYGYTF,NA,TRBV7-9,NA,TRBJ1-2
TGTGCTAGTGGTTTGGCGGGACAATGGGAGACCCAGTACTTC,CASGLAGQWETQYF,NA,TRBV12-5,NA,TRBJ2-5
TGTGCCAGCAGGATAGACAGTAGTAATGAGCAGTTCTTC,CASRIDSSNEQFF,NA,TRBV2,NA,TRBJ2-1
TGTGCCAGCAGCCTGACCGGAACTGAAGCTTTCTTT,CASSLTGTEAFF,NA,TRBV11-2,NA,TRBJ1-1
TGCAGTGCTTCCCTGGGATATGAGCAGTTCTTC,CSASLGYEQFF,NA,TRBV20-1,NA,TRBJ2-1
TGTGCCAGCAGGCCTGTTGAGGGGTGGGAGCAGTACTTC,CASRPVEGWEQYF,NA,TRBV28,NA,TRBJ2-7
TGTGCCAGCAGTTGGCTAGCCACAGATACGCAGTATTTT,CASSWLATDTQYF,NA,TRBV12-3/TRBV12-4,NA,TRBJ2-3
TGTGCCAGCAGTTTTGGTAACGAGCAGTACTTC,CASSFGNEQYF,NA,TRBV12-3/TRBV12-4,NA,TRBJ2-7
TGTGCCAGCAGTCCCGTTAATGAGCAGTTCTTC,CASSPVNEQFF,NA,TRBV28,NA,TRBJ2-1
TGTGCCAGCAGTGAAGCATGGCCTAGCGGGCGGTACAATGAGCAGTTCTTC,CASSEAWPSGRYNEQFF,TRBD2,TRBV6-1,NA,TRBJ2-1
TGTGCCACGCACAGGGATGGCGAAAAACTGTTTTTT,CATHRDGEKLFF,NA,TRBV6-6,NA,TRBJ1-4
TGCAGCGTGTCGTTCCGTTTTATGAACACTGAAGCTTTCTTT,CSVSFRFMNTEAFF,NA,TRBV29-1,NA,TRBJ1-1
TGCAGTGCTAGTAGGGGGAGTTGGGGGAACACTGAAGCTTTCTTT,CSASRGSWGNTEAFF,NA,TRBV20-1,NA,TRBJ1-1
TGCGCCAGCAGCCAAGGGACAGGGGTATTGAACACTGAAGCTTTCTTT,CASSQGTGVLNTEAFF,TRBD1,TRBV5-1,NA,TRBJ1-1
TGTGCCAGCAGTTCGGGGGGGGGCGTCTCCTACGAGCAGTACTTC,CASSSGGGVSYEQYF,TRBD2,TRBV6-5,once,TRBJ2-7
TGTGCCAGCAGTTGGATCTACAATGAGCAGTTCTTC,CASSWIYNEQFF,NA,TRBV28,once,TRBJ2-1
TGCGCCAGCAGCCAAGCCTGGAATGAAAAACTGTTTTTT,CASSQAWNEKLFF,NA,TRBV4-1,once,TRBJ1-4
TGTGCCAGCAGCGGAGAGCGACTAGCGGGCCTTCAGGGCATTACGCAGTATTTT,CASSGERLAGLQGITQYF,TRBD2,TRBV9,once,TRBJ2-3
TGTGCCAGCAGCCCTTCCCATAGCGGGGTCGCGAGCTACGAGCAGTACTTC,CASSPSHSGVASYEQYF,TRBD2,TRBV11-2,NA,TRBJ2-7
TGTGCCAGCAGTGCGAGGCGGACAGGTATGAACACTGAAGCTTTCTTT,CASSARRTGMNTEAFF,TRBD1,TRBV9,NA,TRBJ1-1
TGTGCCGCGGGGGGGGCCCCTGAAGCTTTCTTT,CAAGGAPEAFF,NA,TRBV6-5,once,TRBJ1-1
TGTGCCAGCAGGACGAGACAGGTCTATGGCTACACCTTC,CASRTRQVYGYTF,NA,TRBV7-2,NA,TRBJ1-2